The entry that follows covers one T cell receptor (beta chain) sequence. The record originates from a study of blood T cell repertoires in COVID-19. Study overall: Acute and convalescent COVID-19 specimens originated in the United States, Italy and Spain. From T cells, B-cell-depleted T cells, or PBMCs came the material, which was cDNA or gDNA.

Measured with immunoSEQ multiplex PCR; TCRdb has only the in-frame clones, and not every one. The repertoire consists of roughly 670,000 clones, with 80% to 90% occurring once and the leading ten covering around 0.3%. The V and J ends lost 0 bases and 4 bases, in that order; junction bases with no gene match: 4. The CDR3 contains 15 residues. Germline V gives CDR1 MNHEY, CDR2 SVGEGT. Material: peripheral blood. The sequence came from a woman younger than 30 with acute or convalescent COVID-19. V is TRBV6-2 or TRBV6-3 and J is TRBJ1-2; 8 bases are shared with TRBD1. The DNA of the CDR3 is TGTGCCAGCAGTTACTCAGGGACAGGTCCCTATGGCTACACCTTC. It translates to CASSYSGTGPYGYTF.